This is a list of T cell receptor beta chains from one sample in a study of Graves' ophthalmopathy and Graves' hyperthyroidism. In TCRdb, the multiplex PCR reads were re-called with MiXCR into one record per CDR3 protein. The data hold approximately 210,000 distinct CDR3 sequences, with just under 30% observed a single time. Material for sequencing was peripheral blood. The receptor set was obtained from a man aged 50 to 59 with Graves' ophthalmopathy. Each CDR3 is given with its conserved first and last residue. Fields, in order: D gene, J gene, V gene, clone size, CDR3 protein, CDR3 DNA. D genes are given only for firm matches. Where a row states a size, it is once, few, many or the class of an expanded clone; other rows omit it.

d_gene: -
j_gene: TRBJ2-5
v_gene: TRBV6-2/TRBV6-3
abundance: many
CDR3aa: CASSGPNQETQYF
CDR3nt: TGTGCCAGCAGTGGACCGAACCAAGAGACCCAGTACTTC

d_gene: -
j_gene: TRBJ1-5
v_gene: TRBV6-5
abundance: -
CDR3aa: CASSWPGNQPQHF
CDR3nt: TGTGCCAGCAGTTGGCCAGGCAATCAGCCCCAGCATTTT

d_gene: -
j_gene: TRBJ2-7
v_gene: TRBV28
abundance: many
CDR3aa: CASSSSRVAYEQYF
CDR3nt: TGTGCCAGCAGTTCATCCCGAGTTGCCTACGAGCAGTACTTC

d_gene: -
j_gene: TRBJ1-1
v_gene: TRBV13
abundance: many
CDR3aa: CASSQGGNTEAFF
CDR3nt: TGTGCCAGCAGCCAGGGTGGGAACACTGAAGCTTTCTTT

d_gene: -
j_gene: TRBJ1-6
v_gene: TRBV6-2/TRBV6-3
abundance: -
CDR3aa: CASSYSFHSPLHF
CDR3nt: TGTGCCAGCAGTTACTCGTTCCATTCACCCCTCCACTTT

d_gene: -
j_gene: TRBJ1-1
v_gene: TRBV7-2
abundance: many
CDR3aa: CASSLDPSNTEAFF
CDR3nt: TGTGCCAGCAGCTTAGATCCCAGCAACACTGAAGCTTTCTTT

d_gene: -
j_gene: TRBJ2-5
v_gene: TRBV7-9
abundance: many
CDR3aa: CASRGDYQETQYF
CDR3nt: TGTGCCAGCAGAGGGGACTACCAAGAGACCCAGTACTTC

d_gene: -
j_gene: TRBJ1-1
v_gene: TRBV2
abundance: many
CDR3aa: CASSDRGPNTEAFF
CDR3nt: TGTGCCAGCAGTGATAGGGGCCCGAACACTGAAGCTTTCTTT

d_gene: TRBD2
j_gene: TRBJ2-2
v_gene: TRBV11-1
abundance: many
CDR3aa: CASSPGGLAGAVGELFF
CDR3nt: TGTGCCAGCAGCCCCGGGGGACTAGCGGGAGCGGTCGGGGAGCTGTTTTTT

d_gene: TRBD1
j_gene: TRBJ1-6
v_gene: TRBV6-1
abundance: -
CDR3aa: CASSRDSPDSPLHF
CDR3nt: TGTGCCAGCAGTAGGGACAGTCCTGATTCACCCCTCCACTTT

d_gene: -
j_gene: TRBJ2-7
v_gene: TRBV20-1
abundance: many
CDR3aa: CSAAGQNSYEQYF
CDR3nt: TGCAGTGCTGCTGGACAGAACTCCTACGAGCAGTACTTC

d_gene: -
j_gene: TRBJ2-5
v_gene: TRBV12-3/TRBV12-4
abundance: -
CDR3aa: CASSYPGLQETQYF
CDR3nt: TGTGCCAGCAGTTACCCGGGACTGCAAGAGACCCAGTACTTC

d_gene: -
j_gene: TRBJ1-1
v_gene: TRBV10-3
abundance: many
CDR3aa: CAISESRGSGEAFF
CDR3nt: TGTGCCATCAGTGAGTCGAGGGGCTCCGGTGAAGCTTTCTTT

d_gene: TRBD2
j_gene: TRBJ2-2
v_gene: TRBV2
abundance: -
CDR3aa: CASSWTSGREDGELFF
CDR3nt: TGTGCCAGCAGTTGGACTAGCGGGAGGGAGGACGGGGAGCTGTTTTTT

d_gene: TRBD2
j_gene: TRBJ2-5
v_gene: TRBV10-3
abundance: -
CDR3aa: CAISLAGSQETQYF
CDR3nt: TGTGCCATCAGCCTAGCGGGGTCTCAAGAGACCCAGTACTTC

d_gene: -
j_gene: TRBJ2-7
v_gene: TRBV12-3/TRBV12-4
abundance: many
CDR3aa: CASGFKSTSSYEQYF
CDR3nt: TGTGCCAGCGGATTCAAATCGACTAGCTCCTACGAGCAGTACTTC

d_gene: -
j_gene: TRBJ2-7
v_gene: TRBV6-5
abundance: many
CDR3aa: CASSRDPAIYEQYF
CDR3nt: TGTGCCAGCAGCCGAGACCCGGCGATCTACGAGCAGTACTTC

d_gene: -
j_gene: TRBJ1-5
v_gene: TRBV6-2/TRBV6-3
abundance: -
CDR3aa: CASSLTVSNQPQHF
CDR3nt: TGTGCCAGCAGTTTAACGGTTAGCAATCAGCCCCAGCATTTT

d_gene: -
j_gene: TRBJ2-7
v_gene: TRBV7-8
abundance: few
CDR3aa: CASNLDSSSSYEQYF
CDR3nt: TGTGCCAGCAACCTGGACTCTTCGAGCTCCTACGAGCAGTACTTC

d_gene: -
j_gene: TRBJ1-2
v_gene: TRBV7-2
abundance: -
CDR3aa: CASSSTRRGVDGYTF
CDR3nt: TGTGCCAGCAGCTCGACCAGAAGGGGGGTGGATGGCTACACCTTC

d_gene: TRBD1
j_gene: TRBJ1-1
v_gene: TRBV9
abundance: many
CDR3aa: CASSGRDRGGEAFF
CDR3nt: TGTGCCAGCAGCGGACGGGACAGGGGAGGTGAAGCTTTCTTT

d_gene: TRBD2
j_gene: TRBJ2-2
v_gene: TRBV7-8
abundance: many
CDR3aa: CASRRTSRTGELFF
CDR3nt: TGTGCCAGCAGGCGGACTAGCCGCACCGGGGAGCTGTTTTTT

d_gene: -
j_gene: TRBJ2-2
v_gene: TRBV6-1
abundance: -
CDR3aa: CASKDTNTGELFF
CDR3nt: TGTGCCAGCAAAGACACGAACACCGGGGAGCTGTTTTTT

d_gene: TRBD2
j_gene: TRBJ2-5
v_gene: TRBV9
abundance: many
CDR3aa: CASSVTGTSEETQYF
CDR3nt: TGTGCCAGCAGCGTTACCGGGACTAGCGAAGAGACCCAGTACTTC

d_gene: TRBD2
j_gene: TRBJ2-7
v_gene: TRBV12-3/TRBV12-4
abundance: -
CDR3aa: CASSELADIYEQYF
CDR3nt: TGTGCCAGCAGTGAACTAGCGGATATCTACGAGCAGTACTTC

d_gene: -
j_gene: TRBJ1-5
v_gene: TRBV28
abundance: many
CDR3aa: CASSLDRRWDNQPQHF
CDR3nt: TGTGCCAGCAGTTTAGACCGAAGGTGGGATAATCAGCCCCAGCATTTT

d_gene: TRBD2
j_gene: TRBJ2-5
v_gene: TRBV6-1
abundance: once
CDR3aa: CASRGTSQETQYF
CDR3nt: TGTGCCAGCAGGGGGACTAGCCAAGAGACCCAGTACTTC

d_gene: -
j_gene: TRBJ1-1
v_gene: TRBV29-1
abundance: once
CDR3aa: CSAQGGSTEAFF
CDR3nt: TGCAGCGCCCAAGGGGGAAGCACTGAAGCTTTCTTT

d_gene: TRBD1
j_gene: TRBJ2-7
v_gene: TRBV28
abundance: few
CDR3aa: CASNGGTGSYEQYF
CDR3nt: TGTGCCAGCAACGGAGGGACAGGGTCCTACGAGCAGTACTTC

d_gene: TRBD1
j_gene: TRBJ2-7
v_gene: TRBV11-2
abundance: many
CDR3aa: CASSLGQDLPYEQYF
CDR3nt: TGTGCCAGCAGTCTTGGACAGGACCTTCCCTACGAGCAGTACTTC

d_gene: -
j_gene: TRBJ2-3
v_gene: TRBV24-1
abundance: -
CDR3aa: CATSDLLADTQYF
CDR3nt: TGTGCCACCAGTGATTTGCTCGCAGATACGCAGTATTTT

d_gene: -
j_gene: TRBJ1-1
v_gene: TRBV6-4
abundance: -
CDR3aa: CASSSLGEAFF
CDR3nt: TGTGCCAGCAGTTCCCTCGGTGAAGCTTTCTTT

d_gene: TRBD2
j_gene: TRBJ2-4
v_gene: TRBV19
abundance: many
CDR3aa: CASSIALGREDIQYF
CDR3nt: TGTGCCAGTAGTATAGCCCTCGGGAGGGAGGACATTCAGTACTTC

d_gene: -
j_gene: TRBJ2-5
v_gene: TRBV5-1
abundance: many
CDR3aa: CASSLNWGAEKETQYF
CDR3nt: TGCGCCAGCAGCTTGAATTGGGGGGCGGAAAAAGAGACCCAGTACTTC

d_gene: -
j_gene: TRBJ2-7
v_gene: TRBV5-7
abundance: -
CDR3aa: CASSLSVKGNEQYF
CDR3nt: TGTGCCAGCAGCTTGTCGGTAAAGGGTAACGAGCAGTACTTC

d_gene: -
j_gene: TRBJ2-2
v_gene: TRBV28
abundance: many
CDR3aa: CASSLWDPESNTGELFF
CDR3nt: TGTGCCAGCAGTTTGTGGGACCCTGAGTCGAACACCGGGGAGCTGTTTTTT

d_gene: -
j_gene: TRBJ1-5
v_gene: TRBV28
abundance: many
CDR3aa: CASSRTTTSSGNQPQHF
CDR3nt: TGTGCCAGCAGTAGGACTACGACCTCCTCGGGCAATCAGCCCCAGCATTTT

d_gene: -
j_gene: TRBJ1-2
v_gene: TRBV14
abundance: -
CDR3aa: CASSQDLIRAYGYTF
CDR3nt: TGTGCCAGCAGCCAAGATCTTATCAGGGCCTATGGCTACACCTTC

d_gene: TRBD1
j_gene: TRBJ2-5
v_gene: TRBV11-1
abundance: few
CDR3aa: CASSQDRGLETQYF
CDR3nt: TGTGCCAGCAGCCAAGACAGGGGATTGGAGACCCAGTACTTC

d_gene: -
j_gene: TRBJ1-5
v_gene: TRBV6-5
abundance: -
CDR3aa: CASSYSGDLSNQPQHF
CDR3nt: TGTGCCAGCAGTTACTCGGGAGACCTTAGCAATCAGCCCCAGCATTTT

d_gene: -
j_gene: TRBJ2-2
v_gene: TRBV12-3/TRBV12-4
abundance: many
CDR3aa: CASSFRGSTTGELFF
CDR3nt: TGTGCCAGCAGTTTCCGGGGTTCAACCACCGGGGAGCTGTTTTTT

d_gene: -
j_gene: TRBJ1-2
v_gene: TRBV12-3/TRBV12-4
abundance: many
CDR3aa: CATSTENYGYTF
CDR3nt: TGTGCCACCTCGACAGAGAACTATGGCTACACCTTC

d_gene: TRBD2
j_gene: TRBJ2-2
v_gene: TRBV7-2
abundance: many
CDR3aa: CASSLGGAGAITGELFF
CDR3nt: TGTGCCAGCAGCTTAGGGGGAGCGGGAGCGATCACCGGGGAGCTGTTTTTT

d_gene: -
j_gene: TRBJ2-7
v_gene: TRBV6-1
abundance: -
CDR3aa: CASTDTYEQYF
CDR3nt: TGTGCCAGCACGGACACTTACGAGCAGTACTTC

d_gene: TRBD1
j_gene: TRBJ1-2
v_gene: TRBV6-2/TRBV6-3
abundance: -
CDR3aa: CASSYGGTASNYGYTF
CDR3nt: TGTGCCAGCAGTTACGGCGGGACAGCCTCTAACTATGGCTACACCTTC

d_gene: -
j_gene: TRBJ1-2
v_gene: TRBV6-2/TRBV6-3
abundance: -
CDR3aa: CASSYQGSGYGYTF
CDR3nt: TGTGCCAGCAGTTATCAGGGTTCAGGCTATGGCTACACCTTC

d_gene: -
j_gene: TRBJ1-1
v_gene: TRBV27
abundance: many
CDR3aa: CASCPSPPGNTEAFF
CDR3nt: TGTGCCAGCTGCCCGAGCCCACCCGGAAACACTGAAGCTTTCTTT

d_gene: TRBD1
j_gene: TRBJ1-1
v_gene: TRBV6-5
abundance: many
CDR3aa: CASRVGGYAEAFF
CDR3nt: TGTGCCAGCAGAGTAGGGGGCTACGCTGAAGCTTTCTTT

d_gene: -
j_gene: TRBJ2-5
v_gene: TRBV25-1
abundance: many
CDR3aa: CASSAAGETQYF
CDR3nt: TGTGCCAGCTCAGCGGCGGGCGAGACCCAGTACTTC

d_gene: -
j_gene: TRBJ1-5
v_gene: TRBV4-1
abundance: many
CDR3aa: CASSQDSRGRGPQHF
CDR3nt: TGCGCCAGCAGCCAAGACTCCCGAGGCAGGGGGCCCCAGCATTTT

d_gene: -
j_gene: TRBJ1-3
v_gene: TRBV7-2
abundance: many
CDR3aa: CASRPGAVSGNTIYF
CDR3nt: TGTGCCAGCAGGCCCGGGGCAGTCTCTGGAAACACCATATATTTT

d_gene: -
j_gene: TRBJ2-7
v_gene: TRBV11-3
abundance: many
CDR3aa: CASSESTGLGYEQYF
CDR3nt: TGTGCCAGCAGCGAAAGCACAGGGCTAGGCTACGAGCAGTACTTC

d_gene: TRBD1
j_gene: TRBJ1-2
v_gene: TRBV11-2
abundance: many
CDR3aa: CASSDPTGTLARGYTF
CDR3nt: TGTGCCAGCAGCGACCCGACAGGGACCTTAGCGCGTGGCTACACCTTC

d_gene: TRBD1
j_gene: TRBJ1-5
v_gene: TRBV19
abundance: -
CDR3aa: CASSATRQGGQPQHF
CDR3nt: TGTGCCAGTAGTGCTACCCGACAGGGTGGACAGCCCCAGCATTTT

d_gene: TRBD1
j_gene: TRBJ1-5
v_gene: TRBV19
abundance: many
CDR3aa: CASSGSVNRDRGRPQHF
CDR3nt: TGTGCCAGTAGTGGGTCTGTCAACCGGGACAGGGGGCGGCCCCAGCATTTT